This TCR beta chain derives from a study of cytomegalovirus exposure and HLA in healthy donors. Findings and caveats of the study: In a later analysis, 17,000 or so TCR beta sequences were associated with HLA alleles at 0.05 false discovery rate. Later analysis placed DRB1 highest and HLA-C lowest in TCR association rates, which differed by HLA locus.

As to this clone: Its antigen is still unknown.

From germline, CDR1 is GTSNPN and CDR2 SVGIG (reference sequence). The CDR3 contains 12 residues. The PCR ran on 60 Vbeta and 13 Jbeta primers. TCRdb's table, derived via immunoSEQ multiplex PCR, lists solely in-frame clones and lacks some. The sample holds about 71,000 clones, roughly 64% seen once. This receptor was taken from a man aged 40-49 years in good health and CMV-seropositive. The sample taken for sequencing was PBMCs. The chain carries TRBV30 and TRBJ1-2, with a weak D call TRBD1 (5 bases). The CDR3 reads CGTDRGFYGYTF. DNA of the CDR3: TGTGGAACGGACCGGGGGTTCTATGGCTACACCTTC.